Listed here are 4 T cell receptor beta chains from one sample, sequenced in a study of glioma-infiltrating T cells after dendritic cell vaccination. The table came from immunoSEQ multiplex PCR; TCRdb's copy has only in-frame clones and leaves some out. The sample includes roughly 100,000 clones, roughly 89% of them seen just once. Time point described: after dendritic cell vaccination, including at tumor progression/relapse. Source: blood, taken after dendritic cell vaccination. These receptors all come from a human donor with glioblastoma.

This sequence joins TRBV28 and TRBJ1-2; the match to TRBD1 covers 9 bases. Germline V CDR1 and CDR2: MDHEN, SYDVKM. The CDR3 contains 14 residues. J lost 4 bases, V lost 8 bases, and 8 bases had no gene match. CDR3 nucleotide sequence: TGTGCCAGCGGGCCAGGGGACAGGGCCTATGGCTACACCTTC. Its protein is CASGPGDRAYGYTF.

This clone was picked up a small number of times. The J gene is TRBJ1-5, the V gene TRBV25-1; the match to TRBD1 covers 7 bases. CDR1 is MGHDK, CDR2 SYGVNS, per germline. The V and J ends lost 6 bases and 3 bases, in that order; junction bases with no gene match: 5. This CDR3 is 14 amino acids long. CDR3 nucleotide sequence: TGTGCCAGCAGCCGACAGGGCCCCAATCAGCCCCAGCATTTT. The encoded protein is CASSRQGPNQPQHF.

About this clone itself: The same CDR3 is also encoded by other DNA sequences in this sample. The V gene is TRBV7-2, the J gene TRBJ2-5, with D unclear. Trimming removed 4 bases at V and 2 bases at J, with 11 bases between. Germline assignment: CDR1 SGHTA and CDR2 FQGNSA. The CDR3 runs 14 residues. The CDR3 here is CASSYAVYQETQYF. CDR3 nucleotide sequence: TGTGCCAGCAGCTACGCGGTGTATCAAGAGACCCAGTACTTC.

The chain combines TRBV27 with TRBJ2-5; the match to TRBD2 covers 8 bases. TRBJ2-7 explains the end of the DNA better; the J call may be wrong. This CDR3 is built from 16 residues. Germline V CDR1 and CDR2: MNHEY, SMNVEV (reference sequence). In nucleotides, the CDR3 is TGTGCCAGCAGTTTCCCTCAGGGACTAGTCAAAGACGAGCAGTACTTC. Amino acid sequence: CASSFPQGLVKDEQYF.